The rows below give T cell receptor beta chains drawn from one sample of a study of OX40 agonist ivuxolimab in advanced cancers. Repertoires were generated with immunoSEQ multiplex PCR, while TCRdb's copy carries only in-frame clones and drops some. This sample carries under 90,000 clones, 80% to 95% of them seen once, and the ten largest clones take less than 2%. The specimen was CD4+ or CD8+ T cells sorted from blood, collected in a trial of the OX40 agonist ivuxolimab. These receptors were collected from an adult with an advanced solid tumor such as melanoma, head and neck, liver or kidney cancer. CDR3s include the opening cysteine and the closing phenylalanine or tryptophan. A D gene is named only where the DNA matches it firmly. Size tells how often a clone was seen (once, few, many) or the class of an expanded clone, and some rows leave it out.

v_gene,d_gene,j_gene,abundance,len,CDR3aa,CDR3nt
TRBV28,TRBD2,TRBJ2-1,.,19,CASSSLLAGGLGGYNEQFF,TGTGCCAGCAGTTCCTTACTAGCGGGAGGTCTGGGGGGGTACAATGAGCAGTTCTTC
TRBV10-1,.,TRBJ2-7,.,13,CASSEPREGEQYF,TGCGCCAGCAGTGAGCCTAGAGAGGGGGAGCAGTACTTC
TRBV7-2,TRBD2,TRBJ2-7,.,16,CASSLDYGTGGYEQYF,TGTGCCAGCAGCTTAGATTATGGGACGGGGGGCTACGAGCAGTACTTC
TRBV6-6,.,TRBJ1-2,.,13,CASSYPQGSGYTF,TGTGCCAGCAGTTACCCACAGGGTTCTGGCTACACCTTC
TRBV28,TRBD1,TRBJ1-2,once,14,CASSVIQGNYGYTF,TGTGCCAGCAGTGTAATACAGGGGAACTATGGCTACACCTTC
TRBV28,.,TRBJ2-5,once,18,CASSLNMGAGANQETQYF,TGTGCCAGCAGTTTAAATATGGGGGCGGGGGCGAACCAAGAGACCCAGTACTTC
TRBV25-1,.,TRBJ1-5,.,12,CASSEGNQPQHF,TGTGCCAGCAGTGAAGGCAATCAGCCCCAGCATTTT
TRBV7-7,.,TRBJ2-3,once,15,CASSIGMGNTDTQYF,TGTGCTAGCAGTATAGGAATGGGGAACACAGATACGCAGTATTTT
TRBV13,.,TRBJ2-3,.,16,CASSQSRVSSTDTQYF,TGTGCCAGCAGCCAATCTAGAGTCTCTAGCACAGATACGCAGTATTTT
TRBV29-1,TRBD1,TRBJ2-7,.,16,CSVGETGGLWPYEQYF,TGCAGCGTTGGAGAGACAGGGGGCTTATGGCCCTACGAGCAGTACTTC
TRBV18,.,TRBJ1-1,.,15,CASSPDSNTDTEAFF,TGTGCCAGCTCACCAGACTCGAATACTGACACTGAAGCTTTCTTT
TRBV7-2,.,TRBJ2-3,.,13,CASSLEGTDTQYF,TGTGCCAGCAGCTTAGAGGGCACAGATACGCAGTATTTT
TRBV28,TRBD1,TRBJ1-4,.,16,CASRPRDRATNEKLFF,TGTGCCAGCAGACCCCGGGACAGGGCAACTAATGAAAAACTGTTTTTT
TRBV7-6,.,TRBJ2-1,.,13,CASSLGVGYEQFF,TGTGCCAGCAGCTTAGGTGTGGGCTATGAGCAGTTCTTC
TRBV30,.,TRBJ1-2,.,14,CAWSARARYYGYTF,TGTGCCTGGAGTGCGAGGGCTCGTTACTATGGCTACACCTTC
TRBV11-3,TRBD2,TRBJ2-1,.,16,CASCLAGGPSYNEQFF,TGTGCCAGCTGTTTAGCGGGAGGCCCCTCCTACAATGAGCAGTTCTTC
TRBV10-3,.,TRBJ1-2,.,15,CAISVQGTRDYGYTF,TGTGCCATCAGTGTACAGGGAACTCGGGACTATGGCTACACCTTC
TRBV6-1,TRBD1,TRBJ1-1,.,14,CASRFRDRDTEAFF,TGTGCCAGCAGATTCCGGGACAGGGACACTGAAGCTTTCTTT
TRBV7-9,.,TRBJ2-2,.,16,CASSLETGVNTGELFF,TGTGCCAGCAGCTTAGAGACGGGGGTAAACACCGGGGAGCTGTTTTTT
TRBV4-2,TRBD2,TRBJ2-6,.,21,CASSQDRLAGRFGVGANVLTF,TGTGCCAGCAGCCAAGATAGACTAGCGGGAAGATTCGGAGTAGGGGCCAACGTCCTGACTTTC
TRBV19,TRBD1,TRBJ1-1,few,14,CASTPTGMNTEAFF,TGTGCCAGTACACCGACAGGGATGAACACTGAAGCTTTCTTT
TRBV27,.,TRBJ1-6,.,17,CASSLRGAPLGNSPLHF,TGTGCCAGCAGTTTGAGGGGAGCGCCACTTGGGAATTCACCCCTCCACTTT
TRBV7-9,.,TRBJ2-3,.,15,CASSLEPGLVPTQYF,TGTGCCAGCAGCTTAGAACCAGGGTTAGTTCCAACGCAGTATTTT
TRBV28,.,TRBJ2-7,.,13,CASLGRPSYEQYF,TGTGCCAGCCTCGGTCGCCCTTCCTACGAGCAGTACTTC
TRBV5-5,TRBD1,TRBJ1-2,.,15,CASSNEQQGALGYTF,TGTGCCAGCAGCAACGAACAACAGGGGGCGTTAGGCTACACCTTC
TRBV28,TRBD1,TRBJ1-3,.,16,CASSSPGQGDGNTIYF,TGTGCCAGCAGTTCCCCCGGGCAGGGGGATGGAAACACCATATATTTT
TRBV11-3,.,TRBJ2-7,.,13,CASSLDRVGEQYF,TGTGCCAGCAGCTTAGATCGGGTTGGGGAGCAGTACTTC
TRBV5-4,.,TRBJ2-2,.,15,CASSLGSGRTGELFF,TGTGCCAGCAGCCTAGGCTCAGGGAGGACCGGGGAGCTGTTTTTT
TRBV11-2,TRBD2,TRBJ2-2,.,17,CASSEWTSGANTGELFF,TGTGCCAGCAGCGAATGGACTAGCGGGGCGAACACCGGGGAGCTGTTTTTT
TRBV5-1,.,TRBJ2-5,.,15,CASSFNRGQSETQYF,TGCGCCAGCAGCTTCAACCGGGGCCAGAGCGAGACCCAGTACTTC
TRBV19,.,TRBJ2-1,once,13,CASSFRDENEQFF,TGTGCCAGTAGTTTCCGGGACGAGAATGAGCAGTTCTTC
TRBV7-9,.,TRBJ2-7,.,14,CASSLVGGQGSQYF,TGTGCCAGCAGCTTAGTAGGGGGACAAGGGTCTCAGTACTTC
TRBV11-3,TRBD1,TRBJ2-7,.,15,CASSSRGQGTYEQYF,TGTGCCAGCAGCTCGCGGGGACAGGGGACCTACGAGCAGTACTTC
TRBV19,.,TRBJ2-5,once,13,CASSRSNQETQYF,TGTGCCAGTAGTCGATCCAACCAAGAGACCCAGTACTTC
TRBV6-4,TRBD1,TRBJ1-1,.,13,CASRTGGGTEAFF,TGTGCCAGCAGAACAGGGGGGGGGACTGAAGCTTTCTTT
TRBV10-3,.,TRBJ1-2,.,16,CAISEGSVGGGYGYTF,TGTGCCATCAGTGAGGGAAGTGTGGGGGGCGGTTATGGCTACACCTTC
TRBV28,TRBD2,TRBJ2-5,.,15,CASSYGTSIQETQYF,TGTGCCAGCAGTTACGGGACTAGTATCCAAGAGACCCAGTACTTC
TRBV5-1,TRBD2,TRBJ2-2,.,14,CATSGGAGTGELFF,TGCGCCACCAGCGGGGGGGCCGGGACCGGGGAGCTGTTTTTT
TRBV7-2,.,TRBJ2-1,.,15,CASSSSGADYNEQFF,TGTGCCAGCAGCTCCTCGGGGGCGGATTACAATGAGCAGTTCTTC
TRBV29-1,.,TRBJ1-1,.,12,CSVAHMNTEAFF,TGCAGCGTTGCACATATGAACACTGAAGCTTTCTTT
TRBV5-4,TRBD2,TRBJ2-1,.,15,CASSWGGSSYNEQFF,TGTGCCAGCAGTTGGGGCGGGAGCTCCTACAATGAGCAGTTCTTC
TRBV7-8,.,TRBJ1-6,.,15,CASSGSQGYNSPLHF,TGTGCCAGCAGCGGATCACAGGGATATAATTCACCCCTCCACTTT
TRBV19,.,TRBJ1-1,.,13,CASIGGKWTEAFF,TGTGCCAGTATTGGAGGGAAATGGACTGAAGCTTTCTTT
TRBV7-8,TRBD2,TRBJ2-5,.,18,CASSFGTSGAEYQETQYF,TGTGCCAGCAGCTTTGGGACTAGCGGGGCGGAGTACCAAGAGACCCAGTACTTC
TRBV28,.,TRBJ2-1,.,14,CASSFGPSRNEQFF,TGTGCCAGCAGTTTCGGTCCCTCCCGGAATGAGCAGTTCTTC
TRBV4-2,TRBD1,TRBJ1-1,few,16,CASSQDLRTGGTEAFF,TGTGCCAGCAGCCAAGATCTAAGGACAGGGGGTACTGAAGCTTTCTTT
TRBV12-5,.,TRBJ2-7,.,18,CASGLAYRTQVPFYEQYF,TGTGCTAGTGGTTTGGCTTACAGGACGCAAGTGCCCTTCTACGAGCAGTACTTC
TRBV7-8,.,TRBJ1-4,.,14,CASSRGATNEKLFF,TGTGCCAGCAGCAGGGGGGCAACTAATGAAAAACTGTTTTTT
TRBV2,.,TRBJ2-5,once,15,CASSPDTQHQETQYF,TGTGCCAGCAGCCCGGACACTCAACACCAAGAGACCCAGTACTTC
TRBV7-2,.,TRBJ2-1,.,14,CASSAQSYRGEQFF,TGTGCCAGCAGCGCACAATCTTATCGCGGTGAGCAGTTCTTC
TRBV19,TRBD1,TRBJ2-6,.,16,CASSRLQGAGANVLTF,TGTGCCAGTAGTCGCCTCCAGGGGGCTGGGGCCAACGTCCTGACTTTC
TRBV5-1,TRBD2,TRBJ2-2,.,16,CASSLTPSGGTGELFF,TGCGCCAGCAGCCTCACCCCTAGCGGGGGGACCGGGGAGCTGTTTTTT